This TCR beta chain was identified during a study of shared clonotypes between healthy human individuals (dated by TCRdb to the early 2020s). In terms of the full investigation: A few men and two women, aged 18 to 49 years, made up the cohort. Each donor's leukapheresis produced roughly between roughly 0.9 and 9 billion PBMCs. The study deeply sequenced blood TCR repertoires of five healthy adults to estimate repertoire size and the extent of clonotype sharing between individuals. To increase sequencing depth and limit assay-specific biases, different laboratories used diverse techniques to prepare libraries and sequence TCR repertoires. For each donor, CD4 naive and CD4 memory were each given three plates, CD8 naive was given two plates, and CD8 memory was given one plate.

Turning to this clone: The antigen it binds to is not known. Nothing much larger sits one base from this clone, and base qualities are not available.

On the study overall, not on this receptor specifically: About 5% of naive CD4, roughly 3.6% of naive CD8, around 2.3% of memory CD4, and around 0.4% of memory CD8 clonotypes were shared across a few donors. Compared with non-shared clonotypes, clonotypes shared by all four sorted-subset donors had higher generation probabilities. Estimated clonotype richness was generally larger for naive than for memory subsets. Even with the large sequencing depth, rarefaction of the sorted-subset datasets indicated that sequencing was incomplete. Only blood was sampled, and tissue TCR repertoires likely differ from those in blood. Based on pairwise subsampling, the degree of clonotype sharing among donors was expected to be affected by sequencing depth. The genetic and exposure-history diversity represented was limited by the small number of donors.

From the germline V gene, CDR1 is MGHRA and CDR2 is YSYEKL. The CDR3 numbers 16 residues from cysteine through phenylalanine. Here the CDR3 DNA is all that survives: 48 bases in frame from base 1. Trimmed from V: 0 bases; trimmed from J: 3 bases; junction bases lacking a gene match: 4. TCR CDR3 regions were amplified from genomic DNA by multiplex PCR using the deep immunoSEQ assay. For each cell subset, the extracted genomic DNA was distributed evenly across all wells of several immunoSEQ 96-well plates, and each plate served as one replicate. For sorted subsets, each replicate PCR was loaded with approximately 190 ng genomic DNA, equivalent to about 30,000 T cell genomes. The purified libraries were quantified using a Qubit 3.0 fluorometer, sized with a Bioanalyzer 2100, and then quantified again using the KAPA Library Quantification kit. Every immunoSEQ 96-well plate was sequenced on a dedicated single-read 150-cycle Illumina NextSeq 550 flow cell. Per the authors' processing: Because the immunoSEQ output included only junctional sequences and no quality scores, the filtering could not be the same as the filtering used for full-length reads. Sequences were annotated with PyIR, a Python wrapper for IgBLAST v1.9, using IMGT germline references to assign V/J genes and CDR3. Reads were removed for weak V/J assignments (E-value above 1e-6), missing CDR3, stop codons, out-of-frame junctions, or ambiguous translated residues. V3J clonotypes were defined as sequences sharing the same inferred V gene, J gene, and CDR3 amino acid sequence. The percentage overlap between two repertoires was calculated by dividing the number of shared unique clonotypes by the size of the smaller repertoire. Richness of each repertoire was evaluated using RTK rarefaction, the Chao1 estimator, and Recon v2.1 estimates of unobserved clonotypes. Generation probabilities for all TCRbeta clonotypes obtained by the gDNA method from a few donors were computed using OLGA. TCRdb stores this immuneACCESS table with in-frame sequences only. Part of the clones is absent; in the studies checked, under half of the shortfall reflects unresolved V genes, and no reason is known for the rest. V and J calls plus clone size are reproduced from that table; the DNA served to infer D and trimming. Recorded for this sample are some 2,400,000 clones; more than 90% of them occurred a single time. Roughly 0.13% of the sample is held by the ten biggest clonotypes.

Healthy HIV-negative adults with no recently reported acute infections or vaccinations were included as donors. Every donor was a Caucasian adult living in Nashville, Tennessee, USA. Magnetic negative selection was used to enrich CD4+ T cells, after which naive cells were positively selected on CD45RA and the negative fraction became the memory subset. Blood was obtained by leukapheresis, after which PBMCs were separated by Ficoll-Histopaque density gradient centrifugation and cryopreserved in liquid nitrogen vapor phase. Analytical flow cytometry was used to check the purity and quantity of each magnetically sorted T cell population. Genomic DNA was isolated from every sorted fraction and measured by UV absorbance on a Nanodrop 2000c.

The source is a man younger than 35 in good health. The chain was built from TRBV4-1 and TRBJ1-5; a stretch of 8 junction bases matches TRBD1. Sequenced material: naive CD4+ T cells sorted from blood. Explained via the paper, the cell subset or site label denotes: CD45RA+ positively selected. Here is the DNA: TGCGCCAGCAGCCAAGAAGGGACAGGCGCCAATCAGCCCCAGCATTTT. This is translated as CASSQEGTGANQPQHF.